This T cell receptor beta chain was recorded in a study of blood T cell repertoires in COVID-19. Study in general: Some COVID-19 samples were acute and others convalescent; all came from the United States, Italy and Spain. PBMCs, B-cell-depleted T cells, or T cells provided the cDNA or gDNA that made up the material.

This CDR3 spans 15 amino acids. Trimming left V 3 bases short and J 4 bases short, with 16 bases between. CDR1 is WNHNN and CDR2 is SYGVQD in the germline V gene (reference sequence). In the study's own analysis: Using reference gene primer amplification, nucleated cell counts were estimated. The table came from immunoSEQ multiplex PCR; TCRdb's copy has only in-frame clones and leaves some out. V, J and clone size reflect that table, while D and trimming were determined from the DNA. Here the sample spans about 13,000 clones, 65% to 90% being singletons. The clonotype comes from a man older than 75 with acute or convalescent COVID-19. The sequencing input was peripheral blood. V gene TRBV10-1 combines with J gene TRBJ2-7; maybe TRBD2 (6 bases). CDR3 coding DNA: TGCGCCAGCAGTGACGGGGCGGGATTGCTTTACGAGCAGTACTTC. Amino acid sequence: CASSDGAGLLYEQYF.